Listed below are T cell receptor beta chains from one sample, sequenced in a study of cytomegalovirus exposure and HLA in healthy donors. Produced via immunoSEQ multiplex PCR; TCRdb's table is partial and in-frame only. In the table there are hundreds of thousands of clones, 60% to 80% of which are singletons. Specimen: PBMCs. These receptors originate from a male donor in good health and CMV-seronegative. Each CDR3 is given with its conserved first and last residue. A D gene is named only where the DNA matches it firmly. Clone sizes are given selectively: once, few, many, or a class where the clone is expanded.

abundance: NA; v_gene: TRBV10-1; j_gene: TRBJ2-7; d_gene: TRBD1; CDR3aa: CASSDKGTGAVEQYF; CDR3nt: TGCGCCAGCAGTGATAAGGGGACAGGGGCGGTGGAGCAGTACTTC
abundance: NA; v_gene: TRBV28; j_gene: TRBJ2-7; d_gene: TRBD2; CDR3aa: CASRHTSGRANEQYF; CDR3nt: TGTGCCAGCAGGCACACTAGCGGGAGGGCTAACGAGCAGTACTTC
abundance: NA; v_gene: TRBV5-4; j_gene: TRBJ1-1; d_gene: NA; CDR3aa: CASSSRGLPEAFF; CDR3nt: TGTGCCAGCAGTTCTCGAGGTCTCCCTGAAGCTTTCTTT
abundance: NA; v_gene: TRBV14; j_gene: TRBJ2-7; d_gene: NA; CDR3aa: CASSQAASVDSYEQYF; CDR3nt: TGTGCCAGCAGCCAAGCGGCTAGCGTTGACTCCTACGAGCAGTACTTC
abundance: once; v_gene: TRBV30; j_gene: TRBJ2-7; d_gene: TRBD2; CDR3aa: CAWSVVGGVREQYF; CDR3nt: TGTGCCTGGAGTGTGGTCGGGGGGGTAAGGGAGCAGTACTTC
abundance: NA; v_gene: TRBV18; j_gene: TRBJ2-1; d_gene: TRBD2; CDR3aa: CASSPRVAGMYQGEQFF; CDR3nt: TGTGCCAGCTCACCTCGAGTAGCGGGAATGTACCAGGGTGAGCAGTTCTTC
abundance: NA; v_gene: TRBV28; j_gene: TRBJ2-3; d_gene: TRBD1; CDR3aa: CASSSPGQGVTDTQYF; CDR3nt: TGTGCCAGCAGTTCGCCGGGACAGGGGGTCACAGATACGCAGTATTTT
abundance: NA; v_gene: TRBV4-1; j_gene: TRBJ1-1; d_gene: NA; CDR3aa: CASSQDTGWGNTEAFF; CDR3nt: TGCGCCAGCAGCCAAGATACGGGATGGGGGAACACTGAAGCTTTCTTT
abundance: NA; v_gene: TRBV7-8; j_gene: TRBJ2-7; d_gene: NA; CDR3aa: CASSLVGSSYEQYF; CDR3nt: TGTGCCAGCAGCTTAGTCGGTAGCTCCTACGAGCAGTACTTC
abundance: NA; v_gene: TRBV2; j_gene: TRBJ2-1; d_gene: TRBD2; CDR3aa: CASSETSGRTYNEQFF; CDR3nt: TGTGCCAGCAGTGAGACTAGCGGGAGGACCTACAATGAGCAGTTCTTC